This TCR beta chain was sequenced for a study of blood T cells in healthy people across ages. Next came a second PCR, run for about 6 to 12 cycles, which used a sample-barcoded 5' primer along with a J-beta primer mix. Each CDR3 protein gets one entry after TCRdb re-called the 5' RACE reads with MiXCR. The data contain about 600,000 distinct CDR3 sequences, more than 45% of them singletons. Every donor provided around 9.3 milliliters of peripheral blood. Overall study results and limits: Among T cells, TCR beta diversity per million cells dropped roughly linearly as age rose.

This CDR3 is built from 14 residues. CDR1 and CDR2 from the germline V gene are SNHLY and FYNNEI. Trimming removed 10 bases at V and 2 bases at J, with 16 bases between. Of note for this clonotype: Antigen specificity is unknown.

Sequenced sample: blood. The sequence came from an elderly man in good health. The rearrangement uses TRBV2 and TRBJ2-3; no clear D. The CDR3 bases are TGTGCCATCCTTGACACAAAATCCACAGATACGCAGTATTTT. Residues: CAILDTKSTDTQYF.